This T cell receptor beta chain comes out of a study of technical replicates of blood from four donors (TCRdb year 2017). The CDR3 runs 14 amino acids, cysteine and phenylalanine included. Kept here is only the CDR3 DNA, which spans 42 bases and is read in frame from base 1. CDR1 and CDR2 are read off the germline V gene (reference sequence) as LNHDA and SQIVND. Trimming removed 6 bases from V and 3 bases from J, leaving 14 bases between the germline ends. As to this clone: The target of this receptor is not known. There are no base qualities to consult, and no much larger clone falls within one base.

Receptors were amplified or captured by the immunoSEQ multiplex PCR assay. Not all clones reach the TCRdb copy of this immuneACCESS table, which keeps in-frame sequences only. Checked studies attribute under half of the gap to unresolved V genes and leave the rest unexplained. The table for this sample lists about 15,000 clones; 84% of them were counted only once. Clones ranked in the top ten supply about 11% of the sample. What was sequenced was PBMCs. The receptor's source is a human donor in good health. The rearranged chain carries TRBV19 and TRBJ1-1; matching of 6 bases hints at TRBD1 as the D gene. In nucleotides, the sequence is TGTGCCAGTAGGTTTACAGGGATTGACACTGAAGCTTTCTTT. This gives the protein CASRFTGIDTEAFF. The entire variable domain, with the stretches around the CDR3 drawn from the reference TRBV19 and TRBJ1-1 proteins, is DGGITQSPKYLFRKEGQNVTLSCEQNLNHDAMYWYRQDPGQGLRLIYYSQIVNDFQKGDIAEGYSVSREKKESFPLTVTSAQKNPTAFYLCASRFTGIDTEAFFGQGTRLTVV.